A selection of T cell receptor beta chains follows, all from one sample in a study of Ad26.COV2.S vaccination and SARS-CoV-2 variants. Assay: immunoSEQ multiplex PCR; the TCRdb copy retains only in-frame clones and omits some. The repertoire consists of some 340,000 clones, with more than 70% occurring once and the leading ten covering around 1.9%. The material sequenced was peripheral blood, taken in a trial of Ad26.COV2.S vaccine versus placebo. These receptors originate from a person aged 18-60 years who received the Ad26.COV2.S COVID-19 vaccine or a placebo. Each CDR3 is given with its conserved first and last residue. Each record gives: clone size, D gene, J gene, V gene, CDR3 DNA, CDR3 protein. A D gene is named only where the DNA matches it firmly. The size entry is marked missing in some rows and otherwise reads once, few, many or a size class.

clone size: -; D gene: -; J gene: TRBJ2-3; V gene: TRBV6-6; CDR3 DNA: TGTGCCAGCAGTCCGAGCAGGGATACGCAGTATTTT; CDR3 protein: CASSPSRDTQYF
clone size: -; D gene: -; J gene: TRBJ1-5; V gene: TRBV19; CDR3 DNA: TGTGCCAGTAGTATAAACAGGGACCAGCCCCAGCATTTT; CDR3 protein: CASSINRDQPQHF
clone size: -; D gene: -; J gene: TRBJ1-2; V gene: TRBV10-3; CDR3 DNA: TGTGCCATCAGTGAGTCGGCAGGGTACTATGGCTACACCTTC; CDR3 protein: CAISESAGYYGYTF
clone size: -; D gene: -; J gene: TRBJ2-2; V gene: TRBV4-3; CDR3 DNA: TGCGCCAGCAGCCAGGAGTCTACAGGGCCCGGGGAACTGTTTTTT; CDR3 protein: CASSQESTGPGELFF
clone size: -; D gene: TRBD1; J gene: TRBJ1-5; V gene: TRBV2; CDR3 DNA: TGTGCCAGCTGGGACAGGGTAGTAGGTCAGCCCCAGCATTTT; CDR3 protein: CASWDRVVGQPQHF
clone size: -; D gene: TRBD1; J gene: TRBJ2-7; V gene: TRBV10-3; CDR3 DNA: TGTGCCATCAGTGTCGGGACAGGGTTCGAGCAGTACTTC; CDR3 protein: CAISVGTGFEQYF
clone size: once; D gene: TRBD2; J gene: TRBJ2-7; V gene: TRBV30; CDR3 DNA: TGTGCCTGGAGTGTCAGACTAGCGGGGGGGCCAAACGAGCAGTACTTC; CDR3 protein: CAWSVRLAGGPNEQYF
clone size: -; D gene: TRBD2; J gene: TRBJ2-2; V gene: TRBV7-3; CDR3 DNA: TGTGCCAGCAGCTCGGATTTGACTAGCGGGTCCCGCGGGGAGCTGTTTTTT; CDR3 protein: CASSSDLTSGSRGELFF
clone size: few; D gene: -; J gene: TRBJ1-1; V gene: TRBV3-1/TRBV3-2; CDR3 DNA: TGTGCCAGCAGCCAAGGGGGGGCCAGGACTGAAGCTTTCTTT; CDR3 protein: CASSQGGARTEAFF
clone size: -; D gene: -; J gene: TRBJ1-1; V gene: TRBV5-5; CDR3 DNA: TGTGCCAGCAGCTTATCAGGGGCCCCGATCGACACTGAAGCTTTCTTT; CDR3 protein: CASSLSGAPIDTEAFF
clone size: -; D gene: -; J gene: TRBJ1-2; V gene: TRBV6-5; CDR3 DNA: TGTGCCAGCAGCTTGGCCGGGGGCGACTATGGCTACACCTTC; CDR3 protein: CASSLAGGDYGYTF
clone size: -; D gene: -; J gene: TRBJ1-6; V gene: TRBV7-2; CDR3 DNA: TGTGCCAGCAGCGGTCGGGACATACATTCACCCCTCCACTTT; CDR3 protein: CASSGRDIHSPLHF
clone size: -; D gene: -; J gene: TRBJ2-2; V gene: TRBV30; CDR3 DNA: TGTGCCTGGAATGGGGATTCGAAAAACACCGGGGAGCTGTTTTTT; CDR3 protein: CAWNGDSKNTGELFF
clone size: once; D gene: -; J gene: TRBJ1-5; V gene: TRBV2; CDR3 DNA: TGTGCCAGCAGTGAGTCAGGGTTTGGTCAGCCCCAGCATTTT; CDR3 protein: CASSESGFGQPQHF
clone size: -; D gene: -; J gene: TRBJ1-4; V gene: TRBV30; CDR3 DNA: TGTGCCTGGTCGGAAGAGCCCCAGAAACTGTTTTTT; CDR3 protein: CAWSEEPQKLFF
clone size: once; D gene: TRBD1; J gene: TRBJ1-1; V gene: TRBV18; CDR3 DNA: TGTGCCAGCTCACCACGAGCCACAGGGGAAACTGAAGCTTTCTTT; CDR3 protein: CASSPRATGETEAFF
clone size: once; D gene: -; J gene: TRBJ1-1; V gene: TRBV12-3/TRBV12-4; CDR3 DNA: TGTGCCAGCAGCTTTCCTGGGGGGATCGTAGCTTTCTTT; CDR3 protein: CASSFPGGIVAFF